There are many counts of the clone carrying this TCR beta chain. This sample is drawn from a study of T cells in Graves' hyperthyroidism and ophthalmopathy. RNA transcripts were the template for amplifying TCR beta CDR3 regions. TCR CDR3 regions were first amplified by RT-PCR with HTBI primers. TCRdb reprocessed the multiplex PCR reads via MiXCR and lists one record per CDR3 protein. The data show approximately 400,000 distinct CDR3 sequences, with around 14% seen just once and approximately 11% held by the top ten. The CDR3 length is 14 residues. The germline CDR1 and CDR2 sequences are SGHVS and FQNEAQ. The V end lost 2 bases, the J end lost 2 bases, and 9 bases lay between the germline ends. Patients having uncontrolled infection, another autoimmune disease, pregnancy or lactation were not included.

The sequenced material came from blood. This TCR was recovered from a woman aged 60-70 years with Graves' hyperthyroidism. The chain joins TRBV7-8 to TRBJ2-5, with D unclear. CDR3 in amino acids: CASSLMIEQETQYF. CDR3 in DNA: TGTGCCAGCAGCTTAATGATTGAACAAGAGACCCAGTACTTC.